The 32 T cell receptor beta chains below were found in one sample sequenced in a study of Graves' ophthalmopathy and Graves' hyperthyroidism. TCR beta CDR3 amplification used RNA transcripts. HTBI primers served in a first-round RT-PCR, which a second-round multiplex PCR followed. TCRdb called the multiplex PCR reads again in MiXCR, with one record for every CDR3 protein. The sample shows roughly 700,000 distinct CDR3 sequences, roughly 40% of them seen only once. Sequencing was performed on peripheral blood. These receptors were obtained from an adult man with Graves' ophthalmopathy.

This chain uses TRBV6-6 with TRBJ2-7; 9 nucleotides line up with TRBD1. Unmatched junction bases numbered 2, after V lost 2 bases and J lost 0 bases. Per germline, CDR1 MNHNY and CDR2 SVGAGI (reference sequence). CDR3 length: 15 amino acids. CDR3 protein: CASSYDRGNSYEQYF. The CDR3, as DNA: TGTGCCAGCAGTTACGACAGGGGGAACTCCTACGAGCAGTACTTC.

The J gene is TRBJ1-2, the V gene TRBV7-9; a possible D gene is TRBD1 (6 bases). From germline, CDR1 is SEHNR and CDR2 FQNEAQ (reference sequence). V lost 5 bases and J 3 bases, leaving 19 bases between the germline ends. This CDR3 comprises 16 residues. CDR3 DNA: TGTGCCAGCAGCCGCGACGGGGGCGGGATCTACTATGGCTACACCTTC. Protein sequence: CASSRDGGGIYYGYTF. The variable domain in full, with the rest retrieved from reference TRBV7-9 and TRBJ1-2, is DTGVSQNPRHKITKRGQNVTFRCDPISEHNRLYWYRQTLGQGPEFLTYFQNEAQLEKSRLLSDRFSAERPKGSFSTLEIQRTEQGDSAMYLCASSRDGGGIYYGYTFGSGTRLTVV.

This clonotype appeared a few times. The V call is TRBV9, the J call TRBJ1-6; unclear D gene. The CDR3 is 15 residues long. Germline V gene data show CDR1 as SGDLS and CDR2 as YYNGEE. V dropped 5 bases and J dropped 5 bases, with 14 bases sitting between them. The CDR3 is CASSRRPGHNSPLHF. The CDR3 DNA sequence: TGTGCCAGCAGTCGCCGGCCCGGCCATAATTCACCCCTCCACTTT.

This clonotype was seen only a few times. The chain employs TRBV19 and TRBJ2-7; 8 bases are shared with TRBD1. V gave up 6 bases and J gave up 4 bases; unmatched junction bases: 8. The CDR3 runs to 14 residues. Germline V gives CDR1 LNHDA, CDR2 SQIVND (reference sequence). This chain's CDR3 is CASRPTGAVYEQYF. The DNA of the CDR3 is TGTGCCAGTAGGCCGACAGGGGCGGTTTACGAGCAGTACTTC.

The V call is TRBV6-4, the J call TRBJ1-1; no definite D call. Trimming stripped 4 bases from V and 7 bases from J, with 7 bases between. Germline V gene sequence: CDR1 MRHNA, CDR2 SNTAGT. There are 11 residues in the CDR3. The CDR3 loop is CASSGRGEAFF. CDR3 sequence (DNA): TGTGCCAGCAGTGGGCGAGGTGAAGCTTTCTTT.

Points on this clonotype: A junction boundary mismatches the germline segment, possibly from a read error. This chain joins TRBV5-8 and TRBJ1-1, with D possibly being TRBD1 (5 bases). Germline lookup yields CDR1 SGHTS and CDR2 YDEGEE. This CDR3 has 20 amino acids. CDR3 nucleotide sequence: TGCGCCAGCAGCTTGAAACCAACGCAGTTGGGGCGGGCATGGCACACTGAAGCTTTCTTT. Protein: CASSLKPTQLGRAWHTEAFF.

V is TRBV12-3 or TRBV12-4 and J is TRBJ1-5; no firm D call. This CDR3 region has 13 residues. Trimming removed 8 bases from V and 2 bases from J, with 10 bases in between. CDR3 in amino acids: CASGKSGNQPQHF. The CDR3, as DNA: TGTGCCAGCGGAAAATCAGGCAATCAGCCCCAGCATTTT.

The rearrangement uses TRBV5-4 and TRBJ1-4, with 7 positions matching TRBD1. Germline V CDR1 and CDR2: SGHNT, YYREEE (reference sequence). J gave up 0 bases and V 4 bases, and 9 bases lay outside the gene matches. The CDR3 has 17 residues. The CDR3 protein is CASSRRTGGTTNEKLFF. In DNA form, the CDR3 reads TGTGCCAGCAGCCGAAGGACAGGAGGCACAACTAATGAAAAACTGTTTTTT. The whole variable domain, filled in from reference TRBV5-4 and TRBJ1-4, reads ETGVTQSPTHLIKTRGQQVTLRCSSQSGHNTVSWYQQALGQGPQFIFQYYREEENGRGNFPPRFSGLQFPNYSSELNVNALELDDSALYLCASSRRTGGTTNEKLFFGSGTQLSVL.

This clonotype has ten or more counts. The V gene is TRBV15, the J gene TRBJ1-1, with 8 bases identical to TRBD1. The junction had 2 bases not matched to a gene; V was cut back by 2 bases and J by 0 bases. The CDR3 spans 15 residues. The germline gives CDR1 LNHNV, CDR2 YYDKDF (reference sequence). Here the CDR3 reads CATSRKTGVNTEAFF. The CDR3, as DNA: TGTGCCACCAGCAGAAAGACAGGGGTGAACACTGAAGCTTTCTTT.

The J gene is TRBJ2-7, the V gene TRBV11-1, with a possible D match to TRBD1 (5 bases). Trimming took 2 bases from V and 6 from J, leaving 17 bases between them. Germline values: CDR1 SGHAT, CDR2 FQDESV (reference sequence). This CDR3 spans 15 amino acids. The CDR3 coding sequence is TGTGCCAGCAGCTTAAGGGCAGGGTTACATATCGAGCAGTACTTC. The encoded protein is CASSLRAGLHIEQYF.

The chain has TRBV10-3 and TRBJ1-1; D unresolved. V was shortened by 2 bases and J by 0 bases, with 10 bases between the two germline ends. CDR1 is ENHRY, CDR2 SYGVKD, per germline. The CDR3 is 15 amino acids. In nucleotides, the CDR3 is TGTGCCATCAGTGAGGTGTACAGTATGAACACTGAAGCTTTCTTT. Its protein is CAISEVYSMNTEAFF.

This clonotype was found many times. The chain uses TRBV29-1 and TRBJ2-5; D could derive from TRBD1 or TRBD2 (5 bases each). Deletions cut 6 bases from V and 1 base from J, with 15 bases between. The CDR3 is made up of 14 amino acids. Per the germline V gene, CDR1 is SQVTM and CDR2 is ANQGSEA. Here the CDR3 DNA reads TGCAGCGTCCCCGGGACCACATTCCAAGAGACCCAGTACTTC. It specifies CSVPGTTFQETQYF.

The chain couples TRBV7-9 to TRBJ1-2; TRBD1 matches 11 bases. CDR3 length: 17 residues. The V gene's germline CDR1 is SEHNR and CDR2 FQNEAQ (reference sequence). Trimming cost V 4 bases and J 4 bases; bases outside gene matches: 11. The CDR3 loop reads CASSSEQRTGGFYGYTF. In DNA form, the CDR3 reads TGTGCCAGCAGCTCCGAGCAGAGGACAGGGGGCTTCTATGGCTACACCTTC.

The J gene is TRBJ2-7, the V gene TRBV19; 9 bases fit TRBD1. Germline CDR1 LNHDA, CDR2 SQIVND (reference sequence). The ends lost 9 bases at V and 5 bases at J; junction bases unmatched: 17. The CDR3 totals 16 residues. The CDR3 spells CARPGQGLSARDEQYF. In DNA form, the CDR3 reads TGTGCCAGGCCGGGACAGGGATTATCAGCCAGAGACGAGCAGTACTTC. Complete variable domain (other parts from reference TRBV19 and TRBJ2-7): DGGITQSPKYLFRKEGQNVTLSCEQNLNHDAMYWYRQDPGQGLRLIYYSQIVNDFQKGDIAEGYSVSREKKESFPLTVTSAQKNPTAFYLCARPGQGLSARDEQYFGPGTRLTVT.

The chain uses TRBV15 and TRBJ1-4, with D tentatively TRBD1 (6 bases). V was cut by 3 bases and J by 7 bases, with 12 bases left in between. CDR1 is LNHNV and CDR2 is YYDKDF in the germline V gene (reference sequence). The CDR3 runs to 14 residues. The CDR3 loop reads CATSRGTRGEKLFF. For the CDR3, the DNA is TGTGCCACCAGCAGGGGGACAAGGGGTGAAAAACTGTTTTTT.

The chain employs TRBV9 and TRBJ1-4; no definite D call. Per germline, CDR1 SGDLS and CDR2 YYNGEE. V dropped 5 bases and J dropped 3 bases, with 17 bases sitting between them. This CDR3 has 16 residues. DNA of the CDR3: TGTGCCAGCAGTTACGCCAGGACTCAGCCTAATGAAAAACTGTTTTTT. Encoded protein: CASSYARTQPNEKLFF.

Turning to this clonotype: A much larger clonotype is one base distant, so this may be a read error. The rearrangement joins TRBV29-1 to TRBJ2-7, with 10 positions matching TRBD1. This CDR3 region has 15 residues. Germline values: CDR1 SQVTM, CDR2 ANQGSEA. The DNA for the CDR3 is TGCAGCGTTGAAGACGGGACAGGGGTCATCTACGAGCAGTGCTTC. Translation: CSVEDGTGVIYEQCF.

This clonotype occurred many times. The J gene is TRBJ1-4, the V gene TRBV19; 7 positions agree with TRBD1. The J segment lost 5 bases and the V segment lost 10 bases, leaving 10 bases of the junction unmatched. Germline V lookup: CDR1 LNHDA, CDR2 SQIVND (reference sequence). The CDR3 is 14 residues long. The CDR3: CATSPGQLNEKLFF. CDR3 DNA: TGTGCCACCAGCCCGGGACAGCTAAATGAAAAACTGTTTTTT.

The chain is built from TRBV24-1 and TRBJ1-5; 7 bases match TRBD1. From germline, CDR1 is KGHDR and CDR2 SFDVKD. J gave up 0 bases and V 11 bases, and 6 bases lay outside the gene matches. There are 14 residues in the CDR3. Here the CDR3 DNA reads TGTGCCAGCAGGGCAGGGGGTAGCAATCAGCCCCAGCATTTT. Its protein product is CASRAGGSNQPQHF.

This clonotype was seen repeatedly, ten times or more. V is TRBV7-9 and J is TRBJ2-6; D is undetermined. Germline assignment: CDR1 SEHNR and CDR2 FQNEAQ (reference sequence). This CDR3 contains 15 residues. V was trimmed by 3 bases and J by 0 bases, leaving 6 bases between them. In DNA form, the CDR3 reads TGTGCCAGCAGCTTCCGAGCCTCTGGGGCCAACGTCCTGACTTTC. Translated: CASSFRASGANVLTF.

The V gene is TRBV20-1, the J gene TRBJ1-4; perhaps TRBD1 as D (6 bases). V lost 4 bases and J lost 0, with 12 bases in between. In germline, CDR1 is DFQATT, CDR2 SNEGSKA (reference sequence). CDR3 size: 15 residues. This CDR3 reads CSAKAGVATNEKLFF. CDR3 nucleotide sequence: TGCAGTGCTAAGGCAGGGGTTGCAACTAATGAAAAACTGTTTTTT.

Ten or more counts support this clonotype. The DNA for the CDR3 is TGTGCCAGCAGGGGAATGCTAGGAACCGGAGGATGTGGGGCCAACGTCCTGACTTTC. Protein product: CASRGMLGTGGCGANVLTF. The V and J genes are TRBV25-1 and TRBJ2-6; weak D call: TRBD2 (5 bases). Germline V lookup: CDR1 MGHDK, CDR2 SYGVNS. There are 19 residues in the CDR3. V gave up 6 bases and J gave up 3 bases, with 24 bases separating them.

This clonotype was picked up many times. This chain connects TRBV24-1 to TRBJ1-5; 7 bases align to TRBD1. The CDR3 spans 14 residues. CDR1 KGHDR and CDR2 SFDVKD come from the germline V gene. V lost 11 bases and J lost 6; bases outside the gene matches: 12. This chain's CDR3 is CASKLTGRGQPQHF. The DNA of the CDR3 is TGTGCCAGCAAGTTGACAGGGAGGGGTCAGCCCCAGCATTTT.

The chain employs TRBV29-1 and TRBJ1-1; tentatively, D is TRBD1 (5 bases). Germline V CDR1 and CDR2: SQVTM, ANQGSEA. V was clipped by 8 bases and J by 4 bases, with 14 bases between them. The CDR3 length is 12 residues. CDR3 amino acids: CSSFRVSTEAFF. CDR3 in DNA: TGCAGCAGTTTCAGGGTTTCCACTGAAGCTTTCTTT. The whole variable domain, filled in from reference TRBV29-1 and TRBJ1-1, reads SAVISQKPSRDICQRGTSLTIQCQVDSQVTMMFWYRQQPGQSLTLIATANQGSEATYESGFVIDKFPISRPNLTFSTLTVSNMSPEDSSIYLCSSFRVSTEAFFGQGTRLTVV.

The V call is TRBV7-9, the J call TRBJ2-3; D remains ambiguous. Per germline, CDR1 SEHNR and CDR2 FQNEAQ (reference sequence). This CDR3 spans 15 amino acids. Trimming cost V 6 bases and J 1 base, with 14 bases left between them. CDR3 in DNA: TGTGCCAGCAGTTCCGACATCGGCGGCACAGATACGCAGTATTTT. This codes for CASSSDIGGTDTQYF. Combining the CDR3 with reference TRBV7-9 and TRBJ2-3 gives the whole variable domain DTGVSQNPRHKITKRGQNVTFRCDPISEHNRLYWYRQTLGQGPEFLTYFQNEAQLEKSRLLSDRFSAERPKGSFSTLEIQRTEQGDSAMYLCASSSDIGGTDTQYFGPGTRLTVL.

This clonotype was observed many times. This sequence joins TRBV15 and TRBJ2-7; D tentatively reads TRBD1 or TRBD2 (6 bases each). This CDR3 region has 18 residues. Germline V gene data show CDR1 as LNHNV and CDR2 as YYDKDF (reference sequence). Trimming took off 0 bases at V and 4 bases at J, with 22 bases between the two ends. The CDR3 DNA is TGTGCCACCAGCAGAGACCCATGGCGAAACACGGGGGCATACGAGCAGTACTTC. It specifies CATSRDPWRNTGAYEQYF.

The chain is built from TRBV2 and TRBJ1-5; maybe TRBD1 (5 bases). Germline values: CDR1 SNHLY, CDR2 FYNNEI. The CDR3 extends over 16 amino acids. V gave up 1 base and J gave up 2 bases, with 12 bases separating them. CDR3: CASSEGRDGGNQPQHF. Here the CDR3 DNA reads TGTGCCAGCAGTGAAGGCCGGGACGGAGGCAATCAGCCCCAGCATTTT.

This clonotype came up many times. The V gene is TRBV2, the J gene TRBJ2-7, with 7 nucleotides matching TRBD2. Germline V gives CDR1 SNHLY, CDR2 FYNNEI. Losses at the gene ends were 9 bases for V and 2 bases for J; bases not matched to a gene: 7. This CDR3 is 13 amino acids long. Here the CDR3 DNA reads TGTGCCAGTACCGGGACTAAGGCCTACGAGCAGTACTTC. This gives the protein CASTGTKAYEQYF. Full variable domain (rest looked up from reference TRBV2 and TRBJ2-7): EPEVTQTPSHQVTQMGQEVILRCVPISNHLYFYWYRQILGQKVEFLVSFYNNEISEKSEIFDDQFSVERPDGSNFTLKIRSTKLEDSAMYFCASTGTKAYEQYFGPGTRLTVT.

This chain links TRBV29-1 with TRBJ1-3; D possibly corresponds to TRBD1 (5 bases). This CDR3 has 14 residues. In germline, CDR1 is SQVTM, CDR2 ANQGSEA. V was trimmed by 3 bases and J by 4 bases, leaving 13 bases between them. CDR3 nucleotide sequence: TGCAGCGTTGATGGCGGGACTGCCGGAAACACCATATATTTT. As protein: CSVDGGTAGNTIYF.

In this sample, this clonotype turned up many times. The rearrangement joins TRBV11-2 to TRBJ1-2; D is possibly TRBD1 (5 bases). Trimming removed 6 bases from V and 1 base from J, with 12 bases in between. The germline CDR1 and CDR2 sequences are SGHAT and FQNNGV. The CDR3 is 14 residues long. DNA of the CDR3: TGTGCCAGCAGTGTGACAGTTTTTAACTATGGCTACACCTTC. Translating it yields CASSVTVFNYGYTF.

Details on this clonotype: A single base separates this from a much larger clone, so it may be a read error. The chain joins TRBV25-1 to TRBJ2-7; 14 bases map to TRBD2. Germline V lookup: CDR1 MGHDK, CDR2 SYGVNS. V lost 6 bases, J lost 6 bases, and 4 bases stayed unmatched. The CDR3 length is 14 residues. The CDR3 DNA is TGTGCCAGCAGCTTTGGACTAGCGGGAGGCGAGCAGTACTTC. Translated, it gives CASSFGLAGGEQYF.

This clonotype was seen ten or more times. The CDR3 protein is CSVNGQRSGEQYF. The CDR3, as DNA: TGCAGCGTCAACGGCCAACGATCGGGGGAGCAGTACTTC. This rearrangement joins TRBV29-1 to TRBJ2-7; possibly TRBD2 for D (5 bases). V lost 6 bases to trimming and J lost 7 bases, with 19 bases between them. The CDR3 extends over 13 amino acids. Germline V lookup: CDR1 SQVTM, CDR2 ANQGSEA.